This TCR beta chain was identified in a study of T cell responses to AZD1222 COVID-19 vaccine. This table comes from immunoSEQ multiplex PCR, and its TCRdb copy is limited to in-frame clones, with some not included. This table holds roughly 100,000 clones, roughly 86% found once. Germline V CDR1 and CDR2: SGHTA, FQGNSA. Trimming left V 1 base short and J 4 bases short, with 11 bases between. This CDR3 is 15 amino acids long. V usage is TRBV7-2 and J usage is TRBJ2-1; no clear D gene. Source: peripheral blood, taken 28 days after the second dose of the MenACWY control vaccine. The receptor's source is an adult who received the MenACWY meningococcal vaccine as a control. The DNA of the CDR3 is TGTGCCAGCAGCTTAGGAAGGTCAGCTTACAATGAGCAGTTCTTC. Translating it yields CASSLGRSAYNEQFF.